The 20 T cell receptor beta chains presented below share a single source sample, sequenced in a study of cytomegalovirus exposure and HLA in healthy donors. This PCR relied on a set of 60 Vbeta primers and 13 Jbeta primers. The method was immunoSEQ multiplex PCR; TCRdb's version includes in-frame clones alone and lacks a portion of them. The table has some 190,000 clones, approximately 78% seen once. The material sequenced was PBMCs. These TCRs come from a woman in her twenties or thirties in good health and CMV-seropositive.

The chain employs TRBV2 and TRBJ1-5, with D tentatively TRBD1 (6 bases). This CDR3 is built from 14 residues. Trimming pared 7 bases from V and 5 bases from J, leaving 15 bases between. Germline-derived CDR1 and CDR2 are SNHLY and FYNNEI. This CDR3 reads CASTQKAGDQPQHF. CDR3 nucleotide sequence: TGTGCCAGCACCCAAAAAGCAGGGGATCAGCCCCAGCATTTT.

The chain is built from TRBV28 and TRBJ1-4; D is perhaps TRBD1 (6 bases). Trimming pared 5 bases from V and 2 bases from J, leaving 15 bases between. This CDR3 comprises 16 residues. Germline lookup yields CDR1 MDHEN and CDR2 SYDVKM. The CDR3 here is CASSLVGGVTNEKLFF. In DNA form, the CDR3 reads TGTGCCAGCAGTCTCGTAGGGGGGGTTACTAATGAAAAACTGTTTTTT.

V gene TRBV7-2 combines with J gene TRBJ1-3; D uncertain. Germline CDR1 SGHTA, CDR2 FQGNSA. V gave up 0 bases and J gave up 7 bases, with 10 bases separating them. The CDR3 extends over 14 amino acids. CDR3 loop: CASSLAPGLNTIYF. The CDR3 nucleotides are TGTGCCAGCAGCTTAGCCCCCGGTTTGAACACCATATATTTT. The complete variable domain, with remaining parts taken from reference TRBV7-2 and TRBJ1-3, reads GAGVSQSPSNKVTEKGKDVELRCDPISGHTALYWYRQSLGQGLEFLIYFQGNSAPDKSGLPSDRFSAERTGGSVSTLTIQRTQQEDSAVYLCASSLAPGLNTIYFGEGSWLTVV.

The V call is TRBV4-2, the J call TRBJ1-2; TRBD1 matches at 10 bases. This CDR3 comprises 15 residues. Trimming cost V 1 base and J 7 bases; bases outside gene matches: 6. Germline V gives CDR1 LGHNA, CDR2 YNFKEQ. The CDR3 DNA follows: TGTGCCAGCAGCCAAGGGACAGGGGGATCGGTTGGCTACACCTTC. It is translated as CASSQGTGGSVGYTF.

The chain has TRBV28 and TRBJ2-7; maybe TRBD2 (6 bases). V was cut by 4 bases and J by 1 base, with 8 bases left in between. CDR3 length: 13 residues. CDR1 is MDHEN, CDR2 SYDVKM, per germline. The CDR3 loop reads CASSSGGSYEQYF. CDR3 nucleotides: TGTGCCAGCAGTTCTGGGGGGTCCTACGAGCAGTACTTC.

Note on this clone: The same CDR3 can be traced to other DNA sequences in this sample. The rearrangement uses TRBV5-4 and TRBJ2-7, with 8 bases that match TRBD1. Unmatched junction bases numbered 8, after V lost 0 bases and J lost 3 bases. Germline CDR1 is SGHNT and CDR2 is YYREEE (reference sequence). The CDR3 contains 16 residues. CDR3 in DNA: TGTGCCAGCAGCTTGGCCGGACAGGGAACACTCTACGAGCAGTACTTC. Translated: CASSLAGQGTLYEQYF.

V usage is TRBV11-3 and J usage is TRBJ2-2; 7 bases are shared with TRBD2. Per the germline V gene, CDR1 is SGHNT and CDR2 is YENEEA. The CDR3 has 16 residues. Trimming cost V 4 bases and J 7 bases; bases outside gene matches: 12. This CDR3 reads CASSSPAGLVIGELFF. The CDR3 region has the DNA TGTGCCAGCAGCTCCCCGGCAGGACTAGTCATCGGGGAGCTGTTTTTT.

The CDR3 bases are TGCAGTGCTCAGGGCCCGCAAGAAGCTTTCTTT. This gives the protein CSAQGPQEAFF. The genes are TRBV20-1 and TRBJ1-1, with D perhaps matching TRBD1 (5 bases). V was trimmed by 5 bases and J by 8 bases, leaving 12 bases between them. The CDR3 runs to 11 residues. The germline gives CDR1 DFQATT, CDR2 SNEGSKA (reference sequence).

V gene TRBV7-2 combines with J gene TRBJ2-1; 7 bases fit TRBD1. Trimming removed 4 bases from V and 2 bases from J; junction bases left unmatched: 5. The CDR3 consists of 15 residues. Germline CDR1 reads SGHTA; CDR2 reads FQGNSA. The CDR3 DNA reads TGTGCCAGCAGCTCCTCGGGACAGCCCTACAATGAGCAGTTCTTC. Translating it yields CASSSSGQPYNEQFF.

The rearrangement joins TRBV6-1 to TRBJ2-3, with 9 nucleotides matching TRBD1. J was trimmed by 5 bases and V by 0 bases; bases with no gene match: 3. From germline, CDR1 is MNHNS and CDR2 SASEGT. This CDR3 contains 15 residues. The CDR3 DNA is TGTGCCAGCAGTGAAGCTAGACAGGGGGTAGATACGCAGTATTTT. Translation gives CASSEARQGVDTQYF.

The gene calls are TRBV11-2 and TRBJ2-7, with 9 bases identical to TRBD1. Germline-derived CDR1 and CDR2 are SGHAT and FQNNGV. The CDR3 is made up of 16 amino acids. J was trimmed by 2 bases and V by 5 bases; bases with no gene match: 10. CDR3 region: CASSRTPGQGAYEQYF. The DNA for the CDR3 is TGTGCCAGCAGCAGGACCCCGGGACAGGGAGCCTACGAGCAGTACTTC.

The chain uses TRBV4-2 and TRBJ2-2; 13 bases fit TRBD2. Trimming cost V 1 base and J 5 bases; bases outside gene matches: 10. CDR1 and CDR2 (germline): LGHNA, YNFKEQ. The CDR3 length is 19 residues. The CDR3 here is CASSQAHTSGRAGTGELFF. CDR3 bases: TGTGCCAGCAGCCAAGCTCATACTAGCGGGAGGGCCGGAACCGGGGAGCTGTTTTTT.

The chain has TRBV7-8 and TRBJ1-2; a possible D gene is TRBD1 (5 bases). The CDR3 is 14 residues long. V was shortened by 0 bases and J by 5 bases, with 10 bases between the two germline ends. Germline CDR1 SGHVS, CDR2 FQNEAQ. CDR3 loop: CASSLAQGGYGYTF. In nucleotides, the CDR3 is TGTGCCAGCAGCTTAGCCCAGGGAGGGTATGGCTACACCTTC.

The chain has TRBV10-3 and TRBJ2-5; 9 bases align to TRBD2. With V trimmed by 6 bases and J by 1 base, 0 bases remained unmatched. This CDR3 region has 13 residues. The germline gives CDR1 ENHRY, CDR2 SYGVKD. The CDR3 nucleotides read TGTGCCATCAGGCGGGGGGGCCAAGAGACCCAGTACTTC. Amino acids: CAIRRGGQETQYF.

The chain combines TRBV7-3 with TRBJ1-1; D call uncertain. Trimming left V 0 bases short and J 11 bases short, with 19 bases between. CDR3 length: 15 residues. The V gene's germline CDR1 is SGHTA and CDR2 FQGTGA. CDR3: CASSLTGRRHLWAFF. Here the CDR3 DNA reads TGTGCCAGCAGCTTAACTGGTAGGAGGCATCTGTGGGCTTTCTTT. Looking up the rest from reference TRBV7-3 and TRBJ1-1 gives the full variable domain: GAGVSQTPSNKVTEKGKYVELRCDPISGHTALYWYRQSLGQGPEFLIYFQGTGAADDSGLPNDRFFAVRPEGSVSTLKIQRTERGDSAVYLCASSLTGRRHLWAFFGQGTRLTVV.

This clone turned up a few times. The rearrangement links TRBV5-4 to TRBJ1-1; D uncertain. The germline V gene encodes CDR1 SGHNT and CDR2 YYREEE (reference sequence). Trimming cost V 3 bases and J 5 bases, with 5 bases left between them. This CDR3 is built from 11 residues. The DNA for the CDR3 is TGTGCCAGCAGCTACCTAACTGAAGCTTTCTTT. Translating gives CASSYLTEAFF.

J is TRBJ2-7 and V is TRBV10-3; tentatively, D is TRBD1 (5 bases). The CDR3 totals 17 residues. Trimming pared 2 bases from V and 3 bases from J, leaving 20 bases between. Germline lookup yields CDR1 ENHRY and CDR2 SYGVKD. This CDR3 is CAISEPRQGVNRYEQYF. In nucleotides, the CDR3 is TGTGCCATCAGTGAGCCGAGGCAGGGCGTGAACCGCTACGAGCAGTACTTC.

The chain recombines TRBV28 with TRBJ2-7; a weak D match, TRBD1 (8 bases). The CDR3 sequence is 14 residues long. V was pared by 6 bases and J by 6 bases, with 18 bases between. Germline assignment: CDR1 MDHEN and CDR2 SYDVKM. The CDR3 bases are TGTGCCAGCAGAGATCGGACAGGGAGGGGCGAGCAGTACTTC. This encodes CASRDRTGRGEQYF.

The V gene is TRBV27, the J gene TRBJ2-7; 7 bases align to TRBD1. With 3 bases clipped from V and 4 bases from J, the junction kept 3 bases outside the gene matches. Germline V gene data show CDR1 as MNHEY and CDR2 as SMNVEV (reference sequence). This CDR3 region has 13 residues. CDR3 in DNA: TGTGCCAGCAGTTTTACACAGGGGTACGAGCAGTACTTC. This gives the protein CASSFTQGYEQYF.

The chain couples TRBV6-6 to TRBJ2-2; 7 bases align to TRBD2. CDR3 length equals 14 residues. J was trimmed by 6 bases and V by 7 bases; bases with no gene match: 8. In germline, CDR1 is MNHNY, CDR2 SVGAGI (reference sequence). The CDR3 nucleotides are TGTGCCAGCATCAGGACTAGTGTCGCCGGGGAGCTGTTTTTT. It codes for CASIRTSVAGELFF.